A single sample is the source of the 29 T cell receptor beta chains below, sequenced in a study of T cell clonality in common variable immunodeficiency. The data were produced by immunoSEQ multiplex PCR, yet TCRdb's version contains in-frame clones alone and is incomplete. The sample yields some 52,000 clones, without any singletons. The sample was peripheral blood mononuclear cells. These receptors all come from a person aged 18-70 years in good health.

This clone has a count of ten or more. The DNA ends 3 residues before the CDR3 does, and the rest of the CDR3 is filled in from the germline J gene. The genes are TRBV10-3 and TRBJ2-2; D is possibly TRBD1 (5 bases). V was shortened by 5 bases and J by 0 bases, with 10 bases between the two germline ends. The CDR3 covers 15 residues. Looked up from germline, CDR1 is ENHRY and CDR2 is SYGVKD. CDR3 sequence reads: CAISRQSANTGELFF. The DNA read from the CDR3 is TGTGCCATCAGTAGACAGAGTGCGAACACCGGGGAG.

Ten or more counts support this clone. The CDR3 end lies 3 residues beyond the end of the read and is filled in from the germline J gene. The rearrangement joins TRBV29-1 to TRBJ2-7, with 8 nucleotides matching TRBD1. Germline loops: CDR1 SQVTM, CDR2 ANQGSEA. This CDR3 has 16 residues. The V and J ends lost 0 bases and 3 bases, in that order; junction bases with no gene match: 10. Partial CDR3 DNA: TGCAGCGTTGAAGATGCAAGCAGGGGGCGATTCTACGAG. This gives the protein CSVEDASRGRFYE. The entire CDR3 reads CSVEDASRGRFYEQYF.

This clone was counted many times. CDR3 region: CASSFGSSGSYEQYF. The DNA read from the CDR3 is TGTGCCAGCAGCTTTGGGTCTAGCGGGAGTTACGAG. The gene calls are TRBV7-6 and TRBJ2-7, with 10 nucleotides matching TRBD2. The CDR3 end falls 3 residues outside the read, so it is completed with the germline J gene. Losses at the gene ends were 3 bases for V and 4 bases for J; bases not matched to a gene: 6. This CDR3 contains 15 residues. Germline CDR1 reads SGHVS; CDR2 reads FNYEAQ.

In this sample, this clone turned up many times. The CDR3 extends 3 residues past the end of the read, so its final part is completed from the germline J gene. The gene calls are TRBV9 and TRBJ2-1, with 12 bases fitting TRBD2. V was pared by 3 bases and J by 4 bases, with 5 bases of the junction left unmatched. The germline V gene encodes CDR1 SGDLS and CDR2 YYNGEE. CDR3 length: 16 amino acids. Incomplete CDR3 DNA: TGTGCCAGCAGCGAGGTCGGACTAGCGGGATACAATGAG. Its protein is CASSEVGLAGYNE. The whole CDR3 protein is CASSEVGLAGYNEQFF. The full variable domain, with the rest looked up from reference TRBV9 and TRBJ2-1, is DSGVTQTPKHLITATGQRVTLRCSPRSGDLSVYWYQQSLDQGLQFLIQYYNGEERAKGNILERFSAQQFPDLHSELNLSSLELGDSALYFCASSEVGLAGYNEQFFGPGTRLTVL.

As for this clone: The read finishes 3 residues shy of the CDR3 end, and the germline J gene is used to complete it. The rearrangement joins TRBV19 to TRBJ1-5; perhaps TRBD1 as D (5 bases). V dropped 4 bases and J dropped 5 bases, with 12 bases sitting between them. CDR1 LNHDA and CDR2 SQIVND come from the germline V gene (reference sequence). The CDR3 is 14 residues long. CDR3 sequence reads: CASSTTGGHQPQHF. Incomplete CDR3 DNA: TGTGCCAGTAGTACCACAGGTGGGCATCAGCCC.

This clone was seen ten or more times. The sequence runs out 3 residues before the end of the CDR3; the remainder is reconstructed from the germline J gene. The chain recombines TRBV5-1 with TRBJ1-6; D is possibly TRBD1 (5 bases). Germline V gene sequence: CDR1 SGHRS, CDR2 YFSETQ. The CDR3 covers 14 residues. V was clipped by 0 bases and J by 4 bases, with 5 bases between them. The CDR3 DNA, read in part, is TGCGCCAGCAGCTTGGCAGGGTATAATTCACCC. Its translation: CASSLAGYNSP. The complete CDR3 protein is CASSLAGYNSPLHF.

With regard to this clone: The CDR3 extends 3 residues past the end of the read, so its final part is completed from the germline J gene. V usage is TRBV18 and J usage is TRBJ1-5; no clear D gene. V was clipped by 0 bases and J by 5 bases, with 8 bases between them. The length of the CDR3 is 14 residues. The germline gives CDR1 KGHSH, CDR2 LQKENI. The part of the CDR3 DNA that was read is TGTGCCAGCTCACCACCGAGCTCTCATCAGCCC. Amino acid sequence: CASSPPSSHQP. The whole CDR3 region reads CASSPPSSHQPQHF.

This clone was detected ten times or more. The sequenced fragment ends 3 residues before the CDR3 boundary, so the rest is inferred from the germline J gene. The J gene is TRBJ1-6, the V gene TRBV20-1, with D perhaps matching TRBD1 (5 bases). V lost 3 bases, J lost 7 bases, and 10 bases lay in between. This CDR3 is built from 13 residues. The V gene's germline CDR1 is DFQATT and CDR2 SNEGSKA (reference sequence). CDR3 DNA, as far as it was read: TGCAGTGCTAGGCTTCAGGGAAATTCACCC. Translated: CSARLQGNSP. The CDR3 reads in full as CSARLQGNSPLHF.

This clone appeared many times. The sequenced fragment ends 3 residues before the CDR3 boundary, so the rest is inferred from the germline J gene. The chain couples TRBV30 to TRBJ1-2; D is ambiguous. The germline V and J ends were trimmed by 4 bases and 2 bases, with 5 bases remaining between them. The CDR3 is 11 residues long. Germline V gene data show CDR1 as GTSNPN and CDR2 as SVGIG (reference sequence). CDR3 protein: CAWTENYGYTF. The CDR3 bases that were read are TGTGCCTGGACAGAGAACTATGGC.

The sample holds many counts of this clone. The sequence runs out 3 residues before the end of the CDR3; the remainder is reconstructed from the germline J gene. This chain joins TRBV9 and TRBJ2-7, with 10 bases fitting TRBD2. Germline assignment: CDR1 SGDLS and CDR2 YYNGEE. The CDR3 spans 15 residues. The V segment lost 4 bases and the J segment 4 bases; nucleotides outside the gene matches: 8. CDR3 DNA, as far as it was read: TGTGCCAGCAGCCCTCGGACTAGCGGAAATTACGAG. Its translation is CASSPRTSGNYE. The complete CDR3 protein is CASSPRTSGNYEQYF.

This clone appeared many times. The read terminates 3 residues ahead of where the CDR3 ends, so the germline J gene completes it. V and J are TRBV5-1 and TRBJ1-1, with D maybe TRBD1 (6 bases). The V end was cut by 5 bases, the J end by 0 bases, with 8 bases between. Germline V CDR1 and CDR2: SGHRS, YFSETQ. This CDR3 spans 13 amino acids. CDR3 residues: CASSGQLNTEAFF. The CDR3 bases that were read are TGCGCCAGCAGTGGACAGCTGAACACTGAA.

There are a few counts of this clone. Read coverage stops 3 residues before the CDR3 terminus; the germline J gene supplies the remainder. The rearrangement links TRBV19 to TRBJ2-7; D is ambiguous. V was cut by 5 bases and J by 0 bases, with 8 bases left in between. The germline V gene encodes CDR1 LNHDA and CDR2 SQIVND (reference sequence). CDR3 size: 13 residues. The sequenced part of the CDR3 DNA is TGTGCCAGTAGTTTTGCTAGCTCCTACGAG. Protein product: CASSFASSYE. The full CDR3 protein reads CASSFASSYEQYF.

The sample holds many counts of this clone. The read stops 3 residues short of the end of the CDR3; the missing end is completed from the germline J gene. The rearrangement uses TRBV18 and TRBJ2-3; 7 bases map to TRBD2. V lost 1 base to trimming and J lost 1 base; unmatched junction nucleotides: 2. This CDR3 spans 15 amino acids. Germline V gene data show CDR1 as KGHSH and CDR2 as LQKENI. The part of the CDR3 DNA that was read is TGTGCCAGCTCACCACTAGCGGGCGGCACAGATACG. Translated: CASSPLAGGTDT. The entire CDR3 protein is CASSPLAGGTDTQYF.

This clone was picked up a small number of times. From the germline J gene comes the end of the CDR3, since the read stops 3 residues before it. This sequence joins TRBV5-1 and TRBJ1-2, with 8 bases identical to TRBD1. The CDR3 sequence is 14 residues long. The germline gives CDR1 SGHRS, CDR2 YFSETQ. V was pared by 1 base and J by 6 bases, with 5 bases of the junction left unmatched. Partial CDR3 DNA: TGCGCCAGCAGCTTGCATTCAGGGGGCAATGGC. Translated: CASSLHSGGNG. The entire CDR3 protein reads CASSLHSGGNGYTF.

This clone occurred many times. The DNA ends 3 residues before the CDR3 does, and the rest of the CDR3 is filled in from the germline J gene. The V gene is TRBV5-4, the J gene TRBJ2-3, with TRBD2 matching 8 bases. Germline V gives CDR1 SGHNT, CDR2 YYREEE (reference sequence). With 6 bases clipped from V and 1 base from J, the junction kept 10 bases outside the gene matches. There are 16 residues in the CDR3. The sequenced CDR3 bases are TGTGCCAGCACCGGGAGGGGAGGAGGTGGCACAGATACG. Its protein product is CASTGRGGGGTDT. The entire CDR3 is CASTGRGGGGTDTQYF.

Many counts were recorded for this clone. The CDR3 extends 3 residues past the end of the read, so its final part is completed from the germline J gene. V usage is TRBV5-1 and J usage is TRBJ1-1; D might be TRBD1 (6 bases). This CDR3 has 14 residues. Trimming took 3 bases from V and 3 from J, leaving 12 bases between them. CDR1 is SGHRS and CDR2 is YFSETQ in the germline V gene. The CDR3 bases that were read are TGCGCCAGCAGCTCACAGGGAGCGGACACTGAA. Translated, it gives CASSSQGADTE. The entire CDR3 protein is CASSSQGADTEAFF.

The sample holds many counts of this clone. The CDR3 end lies 3 residues beyond the end of the read and is filled in from the germline J gene. The V gene is TRBV29-1, the J gene TRBJ1-1, with a tentative D call TRBD1 (5 bases). Trimming took off 5 bases at V and 3 bases at J, with 16 bases between the two ends. This CDR3 spans 14 amino acids. Germline V lookup: CDR1 SQVTM, CDR2 ANQGSEA. The CDR3 bases that were read are TGCAGCGTTAGCGGGGCGAGGACGGACACTGAA. Protein: CSVSGARTDTE. The entire CDR3 sequence reads CSVSGARTDTEAFF.

Many counts were recorded for this clone. Read sequence stops 3 residues before the CDR3 end, and the germline J gene provides the missing end. The chain recombines TRBV30 with TRBJ2-1; D not resolved. V was trimmed by 0 bases and J by 9 bases, leaving 12 bases between them. The CDR3 has 13 amino acids. The V gene's germline CDR1 is GTSNPN and CDR2 SVGIG (reference sequence). The DNA read from the CDR3 is TGTGCCTGGAGTGTACGCCGGGTCACTGAG. It specifies CAWSVRRVTE. The entire CDR3 sequence reads CAWSVRRVTEQFF. Full variable domain (rest looked up from reference TRBV30 and TRBJ2-1): SQTIHQWPATLVQPVGSPLSLECTVEGTSNPNLYWYRQAAGRGLQLLFYSVGIGQISSEVPQNLSASRPQDRQFILSSKKLLLSDSGFYLCAWSVRRVTEQFFGPGTRLTVL.

This clone has a count of ten or more. The CDR3 loop reads CASSESGLAGGKQETQYF. CDR3 bases read: TGCGCCAGCAGTGAGTCCGGACTAGCGGGAGGAAAACAAGAGACC. The chain couples TRBV10-1 to TRBJ2-5, with 14 bases identical to TRBD2. The read halts 3 residues ahead of the CDR3 end, with the missing end drawn from the germline J gene. The CDR3 runs to 18 residues. CDR1 WNHNN and CDR2 SYGVQD come from the germline V gene (reference sequence). V trimming: 0 bases; J trimming: 2 bases; junction bases outside the gene matches: 5.

This clone appeared many times. With the read ending 3 residues before the CDR3 end, the germline J gene is used to fill in that end. The chain joins TRBV6-1 to TRBJ2-2; the D gene is possibly TRBD2 (5 bases). Per germline, CDR1 MNHNS and CDR2 SASEGT. The CDR3 spans 14 residues. V lost 4 bases and J 2 bases, leaving 8 bases between the germline ends. The CDR3 spells CASSVLANTGELFF. The DNA read from the CDR3 is TGTGCCAGCAGTGTGCTAGCCAACACCGGGGAG.

The CDR3 reads CASSPGQGANYGYTF. Partial CDR3 DNA: TGTGCCAGTAGCCCGGGACAGGGGGCTAACTATGGC. The chain links TRBV19 to TRBJ1-2; 11 bases line up with TRBD1. The CDR3 goes on 3 residues after the read ends, and that part is filled in from the germline J gene. Germline-derived CDR1 and CDR2 are LNHDA and SQIVND (reference sequence). This CDR3 comprises 15 residues. With V trimmed by 6 bases and J by 0 bases, 3 bases remained unmatched.

As regards this clone: The DNA ends 3 residues before the CDR3 does, and the rest of the CDR3 is filled in from the germline J gene. The chain recombines TRBV7-2 with TRBJ2-1; tentative D call: TRBD2 (5 bases). CDR3 length equals 15 residues. The V gene lost 5 bases and the J gene lost 1 base, with 12 bases spanning the gap. Germline loops: CDR1 SGHTA, CDR2 FQGNSA. CDR3 region: CASSRRSGSYNEQFF. CDR3 bases read: TGTGCCAGCAGCCGAAGGAGCGGATCCTACAATGAG.

Details on this clone: Since a much larger clone is just one base distant, this may be a read error. The DNA ends 3 residues before the CDR3 does, and the rest of the CDR3 is filled in from the germline J gene. This chain connects TRBV19 to TRBJ2-1; TRBD2 might be the D (6 bases). The CDR3 contains 17 residues. Trimming left V 7 bases short and J 4 bases short, with 23 bases between. Germline lookup yields CDR1 LNHDA and CDR2 SQIVND (reference sequence). The CDR3 bases that were read are TGTGCCAGTACTATCCTCAGGCTAGCGACCGGATACAATGAG. It codes for CASTILRLATGYNE. The complete CDR3 reads CASTILRLATGYNEQFF.

This clone was recorded at least ten times. The read gets to within 3 residues of the CDR3 end, and the germline J gene fills in the rest. The chain uses TRBV20-1 and TRBJ2-5; D possibly corresponds to TRBD1 (6 bases). CDR1 is DFQATT and CDR2 is SNEGSKA in the germline V gene (reference sequence). The CDR3 has 11 residues. The CDR3 DNA, read in part, is TGCACCGCCCAGGGGCAAGAGACC. Its protein is CTAQGQET. The full CDR3 protein reads CTAQGQETQYF.

This clone was observed at least ten times. Coverage ceases 3 residues before the CDR3 finishes, and the germline J gene fills in the end. The chain couples TRBV10-3 to TRBJ2-3, with 12 bases fitting TRBD2. Trimming at V came to 6 bases and at J to 5 bases, leaving 12 bases not matched to a gene. Per the germline V gene, CDR1 is ENHRY and CDR2 is SYGVKD. The CDR3 is 17 residues long. The sequenced part of the CDR3 DNA is TGTGCCATCAGGGACCAATTGACTAGCGGGAGTGAAGATACG. Residues: CAIRDQLTSGSEDT. In full, the CDR3 reads CAIRDQLTSGSEDTQYF.

Many counts were recorded for this clone. Incomplete CDR3 DNA: TGTGCCAGCTCACCACCGGTCAGCGGATACAATGAG. Its protein product is CASSPPVSGYNE. The entire CDR3 protein is CASSPPVSGYNEQFF. V is TRBV18 and J is TRBJ2-1; a weak D match, TRBD2 (5 bases). The DNA ends 3 residues before the CDR3 does, and the rest of the CDR3 is filled in from the germline J gene. This CDR3 is 15 amino acids long. CDR1 KGHSH and CDR2 LQKENI come from the germline V gene. Trimming removed 0 bases from V and 4 bases from J, with 10 bases in between.

This clone was seen repeatedly, ten times or more. Read data end 3 residues before the CDR3 end; the end is taken from the germline J gene. The chain uses TRBV20-1 and TRBJ2-3; maybe TRBD1 (6 bases). CDR1 is DFQATT, CDR2 SNEGSKA, per germline (reference sequence). The CDR3 extends over 11 amino acids. CDR3: CSAGGLETQYF. The CDR3 bases that were read are TGCAGTGCAGGGGGATTGGAGACG.

As concerns this clone: With the read ending 3 residues before the CDR3 end, the germline J gene is used to fill in that end. The V and J genes are TRBV10-2 and TRBJ1-5; 8 positions agree with TRBD1. V lost 4 bases and J lost 4; bases outside the gene matches: 6. Germline V gives CDR1 WSHSY, CDR2 SAAADI. This CDR3 has 15 amino acids. The sequenced part of the CDR3 DNA is TGCGCCAGCAGTGCCAGGACAGGGCTAAATCAGCCC. It is translated as CASSARTGLNQP. The full CDR3 sequence reads CASSARTGLNQPQHF.

This clone has at least ten counts. The sequenced fragment ends 3 residues before the CDR3 boundary, so the rest is inferred from the germline J gene. This sequence joins TRBV30 and TRBJ2-7, with 10 bases that match TRBD1. There are 13 residues in the CDR3. Germline lookup yields CDR1 GTSNPN and CDR2 SVGIG (reference sequence). V gave up 1 base and J gave up 6 bases; unmatched junction bases: 3. The CDR3 here is CAWSADRGSEQYF. The covered CDR3 bases are TGTGCCTGGAGTGCGGACAGGGGGAGCGAG.